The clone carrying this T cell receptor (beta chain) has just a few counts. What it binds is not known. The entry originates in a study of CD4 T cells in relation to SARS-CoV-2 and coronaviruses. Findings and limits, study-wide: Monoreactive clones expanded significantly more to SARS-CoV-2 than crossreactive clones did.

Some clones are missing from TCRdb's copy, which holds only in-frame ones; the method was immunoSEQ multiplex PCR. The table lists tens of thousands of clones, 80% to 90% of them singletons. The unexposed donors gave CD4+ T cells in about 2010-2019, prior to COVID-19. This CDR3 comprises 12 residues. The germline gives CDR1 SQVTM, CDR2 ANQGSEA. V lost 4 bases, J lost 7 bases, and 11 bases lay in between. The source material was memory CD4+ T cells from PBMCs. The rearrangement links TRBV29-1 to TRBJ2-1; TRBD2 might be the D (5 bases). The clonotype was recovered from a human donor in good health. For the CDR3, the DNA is TGCAGCGTTGGAGAGGGCCGGAATGAGCAGTTCTTC. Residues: CSVGEGRNEQFF.